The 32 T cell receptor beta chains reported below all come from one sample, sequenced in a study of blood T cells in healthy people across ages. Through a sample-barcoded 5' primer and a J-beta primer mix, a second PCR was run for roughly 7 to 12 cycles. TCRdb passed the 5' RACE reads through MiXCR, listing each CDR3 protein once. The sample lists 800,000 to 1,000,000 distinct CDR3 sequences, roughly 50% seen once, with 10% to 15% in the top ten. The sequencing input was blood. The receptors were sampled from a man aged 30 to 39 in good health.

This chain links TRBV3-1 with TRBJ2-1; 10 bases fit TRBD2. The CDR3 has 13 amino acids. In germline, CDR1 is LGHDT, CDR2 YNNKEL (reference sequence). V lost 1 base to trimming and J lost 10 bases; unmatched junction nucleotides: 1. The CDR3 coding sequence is TGTGCCAGCAGCCAAGTACTAGCGGGGGAGCAGTTCTTC. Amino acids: CASSQVLAGEQFF.

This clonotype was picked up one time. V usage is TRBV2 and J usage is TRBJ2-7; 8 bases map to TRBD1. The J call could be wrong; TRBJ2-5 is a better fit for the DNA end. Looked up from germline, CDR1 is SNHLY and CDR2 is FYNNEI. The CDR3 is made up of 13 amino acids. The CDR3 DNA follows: TGTGCCAGTCGGACAGGGACCTCGGAGACCCAGTACTTC. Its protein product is CASRTGTSETQYF.

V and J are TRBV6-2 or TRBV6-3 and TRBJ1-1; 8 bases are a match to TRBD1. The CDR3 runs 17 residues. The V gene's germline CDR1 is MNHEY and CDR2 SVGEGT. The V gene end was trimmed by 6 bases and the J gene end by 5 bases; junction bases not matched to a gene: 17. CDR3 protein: CASSPGLKQGGRTEAFF. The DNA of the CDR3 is TGTGCCAGCAGCCCTGGCCTAAAACAGGGGGGAAGAACTGAAGCTTTCTTT.

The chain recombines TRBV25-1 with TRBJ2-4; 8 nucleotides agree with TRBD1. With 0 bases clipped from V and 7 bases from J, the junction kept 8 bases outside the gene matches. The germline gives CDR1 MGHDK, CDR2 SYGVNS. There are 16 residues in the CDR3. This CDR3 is CASSEYRPGGMNIQYF. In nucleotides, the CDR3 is TGTGCCAGCAGTGAATATCGGCCAGGGGGCATGAACATTCAGTACTTC.

CDR3: CAWKDGFNQPQHF. For the CDR3, the DNA is TGTGCCTGGAAGGACGGGTTCAATCAGCCCCAGCATTTT. V gene TRBV30 combines with J gene TRBJ1-5; D gene unclear. V was pared by 4 bases and J by 3 bases, with 10 bases between. The CDR3 sequence is 13 residues long. Germline V gene data show CDR1 as GTSNPN and CDR2 as SVGIG (reference sequence).

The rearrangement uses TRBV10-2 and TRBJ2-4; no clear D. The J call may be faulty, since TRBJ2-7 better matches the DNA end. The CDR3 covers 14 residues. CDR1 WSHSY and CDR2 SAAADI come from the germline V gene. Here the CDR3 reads CASRSQDRLYEQYF. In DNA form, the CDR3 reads TGCGCCAGCAGATCCCAGGATAGGCTATACGAGCAGTACTTC.

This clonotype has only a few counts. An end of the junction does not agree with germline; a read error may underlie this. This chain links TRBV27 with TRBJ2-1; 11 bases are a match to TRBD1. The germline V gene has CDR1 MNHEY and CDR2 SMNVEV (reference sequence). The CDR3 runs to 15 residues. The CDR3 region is CASRFQGTGGNEQFF. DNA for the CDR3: TGTGCCAGCCGTTTCCAGGGGACAGGGGGCAATGAGCAGTTCTTC.

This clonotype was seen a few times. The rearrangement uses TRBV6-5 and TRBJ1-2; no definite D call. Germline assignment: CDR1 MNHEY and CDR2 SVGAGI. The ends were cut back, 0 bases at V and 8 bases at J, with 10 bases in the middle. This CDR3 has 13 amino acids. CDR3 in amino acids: CASSYSGSRGYTF. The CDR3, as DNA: TGTGCCAGCAGTTACTCCGGGTCGCGGGGCTACACCTTC.

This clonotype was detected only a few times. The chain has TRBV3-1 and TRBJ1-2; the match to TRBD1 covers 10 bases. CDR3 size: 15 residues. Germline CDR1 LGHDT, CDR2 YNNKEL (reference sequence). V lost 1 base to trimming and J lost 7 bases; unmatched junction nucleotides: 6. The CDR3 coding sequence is TGTGCCAGCAGCCAAGGGCGGGGACAGGGGTCTGGCTACACCTTC. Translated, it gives CASSQGRGQGSGYTF.

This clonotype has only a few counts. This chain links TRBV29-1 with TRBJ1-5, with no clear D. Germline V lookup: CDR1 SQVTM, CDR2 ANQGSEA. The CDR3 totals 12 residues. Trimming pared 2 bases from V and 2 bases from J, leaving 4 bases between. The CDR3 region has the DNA TGCAGCGTTGAACAGGGCAATCAGCCCCAGCATTTT. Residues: CSVEQGNQPQHF. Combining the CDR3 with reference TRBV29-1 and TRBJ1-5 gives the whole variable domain SAVISQKPSRDICQRGTSLTIQCQVDSQVTMMFWYRQQPGQSLTLIATANQGSEATYESGFVIDKFPISRPNLTFSTLTVSNMSPEDSSIYLCSVEQGNQPQHFGDGTRLSIL.

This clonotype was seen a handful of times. The CDR3 sequence: CAISDRETQYF. In DNA form, the CDR3 reads TGTGCCATCAGTGACCGGGAGACCCAGTACTTC. This chain uses TRBV10-3 with TRBJ2-5; no clear D gene. The length of the CDR3 is 11 residues. Per germline, CDR1 ENHRY and CDR2 SYGVKD. V was cut by 3 bases and J by 5 bases, with 4 bases left in between.

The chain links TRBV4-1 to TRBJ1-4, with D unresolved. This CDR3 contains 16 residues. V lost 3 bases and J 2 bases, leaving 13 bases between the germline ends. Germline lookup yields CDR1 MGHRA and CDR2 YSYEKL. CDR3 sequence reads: CASSHDRSGTNEKLFF. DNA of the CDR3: TGCGCCAGCAGCCATGATCGGAGCGGGACTAATGAAAAACTGTTTTTT.

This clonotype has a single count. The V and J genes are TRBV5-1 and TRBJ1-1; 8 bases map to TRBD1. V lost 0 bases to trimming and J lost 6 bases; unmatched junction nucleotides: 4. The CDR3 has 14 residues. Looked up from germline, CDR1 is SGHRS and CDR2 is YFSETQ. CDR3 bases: TGCGCCAGCAGCTTGGCCAGGGGGCCCGCTGAAGCTTTCTTT. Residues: CASSLARGPAEAFF.

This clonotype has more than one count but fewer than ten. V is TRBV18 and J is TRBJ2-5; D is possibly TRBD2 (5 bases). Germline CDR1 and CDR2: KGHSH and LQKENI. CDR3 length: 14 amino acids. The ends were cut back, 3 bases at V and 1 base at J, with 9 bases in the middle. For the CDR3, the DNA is TGTGCCAGCTCACCTCGGACTGTCCAAGAGACCCAGTACTTC. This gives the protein CASSPRTVQETQYF.

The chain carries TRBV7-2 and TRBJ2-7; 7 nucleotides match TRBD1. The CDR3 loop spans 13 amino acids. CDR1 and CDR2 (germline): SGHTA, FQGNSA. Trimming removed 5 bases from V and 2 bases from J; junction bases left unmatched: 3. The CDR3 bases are TGTGCCAGCAGCAGGGACAGCGCCTACGAGCAGTACTTC. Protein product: CASSRDSAYEQYF.

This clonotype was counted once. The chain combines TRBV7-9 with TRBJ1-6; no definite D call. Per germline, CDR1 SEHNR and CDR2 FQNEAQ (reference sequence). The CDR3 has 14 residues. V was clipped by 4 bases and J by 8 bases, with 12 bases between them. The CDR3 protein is CASSSTIGHSPLHF. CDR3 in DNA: TGTGCCAGCAGCTCAACCATCGGGCATTCACCCCTCCACTTT. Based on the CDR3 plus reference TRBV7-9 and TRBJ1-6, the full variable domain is DTGVSQNPRHKITKRGQNVTFRCDPISEHNRLYWYRQTLGQGPEFLTYFQNEAQLEKSRLLSDRFSAERPKGSFSTLEIQRTEQGDSAMYLCASSSTIGHSPLHFGNGTRLTVT.

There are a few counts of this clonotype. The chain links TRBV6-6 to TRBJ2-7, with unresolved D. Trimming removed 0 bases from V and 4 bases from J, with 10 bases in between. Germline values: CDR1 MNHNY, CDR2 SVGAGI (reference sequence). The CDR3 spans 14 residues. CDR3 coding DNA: TGTGCCAGCAGTTACTCAGGCAGAAGTTACGAGCAGTACTTC. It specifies CASSYSGRSYEQYF.

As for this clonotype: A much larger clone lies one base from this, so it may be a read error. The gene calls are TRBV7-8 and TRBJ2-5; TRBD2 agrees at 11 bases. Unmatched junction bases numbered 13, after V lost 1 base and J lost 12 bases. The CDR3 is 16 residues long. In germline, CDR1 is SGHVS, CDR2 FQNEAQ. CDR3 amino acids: CASSLGRASGGPGEYF. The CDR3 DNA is TGTGCCAGCAGCTTAGGACGGGCTAGCGGGGGGCCGGGGGAGTACTTC.

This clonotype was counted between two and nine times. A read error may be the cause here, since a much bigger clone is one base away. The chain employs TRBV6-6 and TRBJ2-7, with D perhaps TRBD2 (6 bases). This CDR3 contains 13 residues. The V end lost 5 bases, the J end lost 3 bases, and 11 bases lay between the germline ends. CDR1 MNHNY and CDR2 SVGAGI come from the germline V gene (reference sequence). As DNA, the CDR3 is TGTGCCAGCAGTCGCATGGGGGGCTACGAGCAGTACTTC. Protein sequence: CASSRMGGYEQYF.

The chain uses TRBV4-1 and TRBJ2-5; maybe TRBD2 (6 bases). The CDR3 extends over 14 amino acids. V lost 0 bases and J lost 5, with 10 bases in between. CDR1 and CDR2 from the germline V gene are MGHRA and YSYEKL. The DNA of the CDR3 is TGCGCCAGCAGCCAAGATCTAGGAGGGGAGACCCAGTACTTC. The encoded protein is CASSQDLGGETQYF.

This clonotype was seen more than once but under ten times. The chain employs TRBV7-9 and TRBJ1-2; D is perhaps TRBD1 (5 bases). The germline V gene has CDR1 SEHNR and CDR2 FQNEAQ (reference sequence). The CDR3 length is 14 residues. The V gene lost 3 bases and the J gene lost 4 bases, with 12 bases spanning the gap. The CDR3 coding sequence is TGTGCCAGCAGCTTTGAAGGGGCCATCTATGGCTACACCTTC. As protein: CASSFEGAIYGYTF.

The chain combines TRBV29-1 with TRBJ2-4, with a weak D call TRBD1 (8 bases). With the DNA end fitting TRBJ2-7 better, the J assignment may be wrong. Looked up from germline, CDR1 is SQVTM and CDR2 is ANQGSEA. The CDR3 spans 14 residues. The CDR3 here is CSVAAQGGSDEQYF. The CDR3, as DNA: TGCAGCGTTGCGGCACAGGGGGGGTCCGACGAGCAGTACTTC.

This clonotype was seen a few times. This CDR3 reads CSVEDRGKLDGYTF. In DNA form, the CDR3 reads TGCAGCGTTGAAGATAGGGGCAAGTTGGATGGCTACACCTTC. This chain uses TRBV29-1 with TRBJ1-2, with D perhaps TRBD1 (5 bases). The germline CDR1 and CDR2 sequences are SQVTM and ANQGSEA. The CDR3 consists of 14 residues. The ends were cut back, 0 bases at V and 6 bases at J, with 14 bases in the middle.

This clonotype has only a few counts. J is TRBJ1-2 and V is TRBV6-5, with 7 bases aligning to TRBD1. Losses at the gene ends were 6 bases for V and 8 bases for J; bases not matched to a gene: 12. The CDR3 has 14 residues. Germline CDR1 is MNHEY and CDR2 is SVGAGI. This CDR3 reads CASSSRKGARGYTF. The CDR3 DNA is TGTGCCAGCAGCTCCCGGAAGGGGGCCCGAGGCTACACCTTC.

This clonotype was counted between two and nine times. The CDR3 coding sequence is TGTGCCAGCAGCTTAGTTCTGGCGCAGGGAGATACGCAGTATTTT. Its translation: CASSLVLAQGDTQYF. The chain links TRBV7-2 to TRBJ2-3; weak D call: TRBD1 (5 bases). Looked up from germline, CDR1 is SGHTA and CDR2 is FQGNSA. Trimming stripped 1 base from V and 5 bases from J, with 13 bases between. The CDR3 is 15 amino acids.

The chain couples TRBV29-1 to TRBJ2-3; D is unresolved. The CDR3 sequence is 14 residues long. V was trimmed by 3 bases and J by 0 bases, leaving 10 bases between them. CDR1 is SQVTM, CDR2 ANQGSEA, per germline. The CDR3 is CSVDPETSTDTQYF. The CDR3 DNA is TGCAGCGTTGACCCGGAGACTAGCACAGATACGCAGTATTTT.

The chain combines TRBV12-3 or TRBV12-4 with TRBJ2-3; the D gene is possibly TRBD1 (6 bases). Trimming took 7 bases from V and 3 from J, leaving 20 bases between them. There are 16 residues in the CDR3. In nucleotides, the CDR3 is TGTGCCAGCAAGGGCAGGGGTCAAACTTCTACAGATACGCAGTATTTT. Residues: CASKGRGQTSTDTQYF.

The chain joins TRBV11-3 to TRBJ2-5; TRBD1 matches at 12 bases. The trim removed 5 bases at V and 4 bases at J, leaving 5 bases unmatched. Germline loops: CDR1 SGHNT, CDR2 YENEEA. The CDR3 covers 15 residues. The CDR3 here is CASSPGDRGLETQYF. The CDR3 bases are TGTGCCAGCAGCCCTGGGGACAGGGGGCTAGAGACCCAGTACTTC.

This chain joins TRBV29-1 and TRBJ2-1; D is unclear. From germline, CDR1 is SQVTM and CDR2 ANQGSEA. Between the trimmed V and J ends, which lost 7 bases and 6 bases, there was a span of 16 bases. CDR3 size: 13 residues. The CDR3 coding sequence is TGCAGCGCCGCCTGGACGGGTAGCAATGAGCAGTTCTTC. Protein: CSAAWTGSNEQFF.

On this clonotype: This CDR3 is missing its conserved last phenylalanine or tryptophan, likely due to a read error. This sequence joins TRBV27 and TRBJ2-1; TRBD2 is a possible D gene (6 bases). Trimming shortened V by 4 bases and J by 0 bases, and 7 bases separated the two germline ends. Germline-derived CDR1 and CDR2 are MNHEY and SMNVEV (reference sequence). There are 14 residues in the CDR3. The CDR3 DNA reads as TGTGCCAGCAGTTCGGGGGTCTCCTACAATGAGCAGTTCTTA. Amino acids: CASSSGVSYNEQFL.

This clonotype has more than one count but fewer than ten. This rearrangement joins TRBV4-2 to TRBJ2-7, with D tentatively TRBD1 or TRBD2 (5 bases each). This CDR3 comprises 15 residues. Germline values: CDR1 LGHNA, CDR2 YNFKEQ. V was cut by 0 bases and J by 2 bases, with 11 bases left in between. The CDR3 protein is CASSQDGTVTYEQYF. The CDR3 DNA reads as TGTGCCAGCAGCCAAGACGGGACGGTAACCTACGAGCAGTACTTC.

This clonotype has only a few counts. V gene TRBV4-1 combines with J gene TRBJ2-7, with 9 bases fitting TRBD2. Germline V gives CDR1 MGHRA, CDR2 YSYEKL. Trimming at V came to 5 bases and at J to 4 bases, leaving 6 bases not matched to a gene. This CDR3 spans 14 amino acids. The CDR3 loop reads CASSSRAGGYEQYF. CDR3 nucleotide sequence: TGCGCCAGCAGCTCGCGAGCGGGGGGTTACGAGCAGTACTTC.